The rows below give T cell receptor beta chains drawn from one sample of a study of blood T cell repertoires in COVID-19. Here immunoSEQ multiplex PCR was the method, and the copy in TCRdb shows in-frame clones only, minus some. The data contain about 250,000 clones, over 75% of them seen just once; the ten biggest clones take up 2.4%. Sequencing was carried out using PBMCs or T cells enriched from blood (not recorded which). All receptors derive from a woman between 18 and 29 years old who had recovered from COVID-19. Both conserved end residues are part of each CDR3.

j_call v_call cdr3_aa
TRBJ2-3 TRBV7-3 CASSIGTSGGARDTQYF
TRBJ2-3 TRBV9 CASSASSTDTQYF
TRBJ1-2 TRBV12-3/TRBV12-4 CASAFRGYGYTF
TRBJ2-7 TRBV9 CASSSRDRVEENEQYF
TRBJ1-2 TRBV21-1 CASPRALPLDYGYTF
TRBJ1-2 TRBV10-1 CASSETGQTYGYTF
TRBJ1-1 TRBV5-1 CASSPQPDSNTEAFF
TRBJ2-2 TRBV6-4 CAGTLPDNTNTGELFF
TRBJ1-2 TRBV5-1 CASSGTGGAGYGYTF
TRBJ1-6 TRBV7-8 CASSLTQGGNSPLHF
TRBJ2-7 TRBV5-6 CASSLVGYGYEQYF
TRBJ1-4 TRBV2 CASSRDRGSGKLFF
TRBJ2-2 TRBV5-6 CASSLAASGGFHGELFF
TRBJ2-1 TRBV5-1 CASSLTGTGGDEQFF
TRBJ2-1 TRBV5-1 CASSPWTSGAGNEQFF
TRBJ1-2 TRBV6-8 CASSYRDRRAGGYTF
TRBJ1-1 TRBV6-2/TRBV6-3 CASSSAVFQAFF
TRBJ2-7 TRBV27 CASRTSGISYEQYF
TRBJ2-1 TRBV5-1 CASRSIAGDNNEQFF
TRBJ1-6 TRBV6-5 CASTGSSYNSPLHF
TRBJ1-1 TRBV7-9 CASSFATGKSEAFF
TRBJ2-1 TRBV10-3 CAISAGQGAGGEQFF
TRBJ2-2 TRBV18 CASSVEGATGELFF
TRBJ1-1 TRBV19 CASIPQGVGTEAFF
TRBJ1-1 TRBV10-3 CAISERGDRTRNTEAFF
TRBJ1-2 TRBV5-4 CASSLKGDPNYGYTF
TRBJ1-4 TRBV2 CASSESARTGAELFF
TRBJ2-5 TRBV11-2 CASSSGVRGPEETQYF
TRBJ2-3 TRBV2 CASSERSSGGISTDTQYF
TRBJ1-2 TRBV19 CASTPETGVLRRGYTF
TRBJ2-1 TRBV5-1 CASSSTGRSSYNEQFF
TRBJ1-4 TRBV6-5 CASSYQGALAEKLFF
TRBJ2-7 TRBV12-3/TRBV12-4 CASSLNRVEQYF
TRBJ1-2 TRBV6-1 CASSEWAWGGDGYTF
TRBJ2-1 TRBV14 CASSQGGLYNEQFF
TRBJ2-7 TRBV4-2 CASSQGSGGMDEQYF
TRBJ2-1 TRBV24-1 CATSASRGRGNNEQFF
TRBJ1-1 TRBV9 CASAPRVSMNTEAFF
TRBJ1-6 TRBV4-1 CASSQEQAAHNSPLHF
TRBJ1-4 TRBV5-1 CASSLGQGARNEKLFF
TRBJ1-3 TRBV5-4 CASSLRRDTIYF
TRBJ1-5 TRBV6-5 CARGDNQPQHF
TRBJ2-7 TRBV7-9 CASSLGWADSGIEQYF
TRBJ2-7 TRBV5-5 CASSVGLSYEQYF
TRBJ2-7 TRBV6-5 CASSFSGGYSYEQYF
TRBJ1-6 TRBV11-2 CASSHYRGTYNSPLHF
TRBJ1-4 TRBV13 CASSTPTSGATNEKLFF
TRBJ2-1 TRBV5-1 CASSPPVSGGDNEQFF
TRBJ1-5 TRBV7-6 CASSLAPTLGVINQPQHF
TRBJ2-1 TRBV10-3 CAITIAGGYNEQFF
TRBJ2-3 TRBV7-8 CASSSGLSRTDTQYF
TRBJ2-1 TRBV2 CASSELASGADEQFF
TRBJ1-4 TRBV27 CASSFSTGEKLFF
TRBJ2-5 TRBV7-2 CASSGGGYRAETQYF